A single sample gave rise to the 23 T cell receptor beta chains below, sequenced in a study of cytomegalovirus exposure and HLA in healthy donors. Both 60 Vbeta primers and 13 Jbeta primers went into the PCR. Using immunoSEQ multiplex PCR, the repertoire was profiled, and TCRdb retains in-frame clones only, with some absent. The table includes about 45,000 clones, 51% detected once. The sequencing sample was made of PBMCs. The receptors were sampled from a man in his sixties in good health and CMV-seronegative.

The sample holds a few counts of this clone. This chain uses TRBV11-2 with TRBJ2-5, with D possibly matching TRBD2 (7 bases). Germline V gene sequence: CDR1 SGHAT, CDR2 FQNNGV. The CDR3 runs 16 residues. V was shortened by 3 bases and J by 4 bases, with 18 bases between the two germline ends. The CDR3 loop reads CASSLGSGGGIETQYF. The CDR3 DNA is TGTGCCAGCAGCTTGGGATCGGGGGGCGGGATAGAGACCCAGTACTTC. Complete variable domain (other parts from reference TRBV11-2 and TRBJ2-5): EAGVAQSPRYKIIEKRQSVAFWCNPISGHATLYWYQQILGQGPKLLIQFQNNGVVDDSQLPKDRFSAERLKGVDSTLKIQPAKLEDSAVYLCASSLGSGGGIETQYFGPGTRLLVL.

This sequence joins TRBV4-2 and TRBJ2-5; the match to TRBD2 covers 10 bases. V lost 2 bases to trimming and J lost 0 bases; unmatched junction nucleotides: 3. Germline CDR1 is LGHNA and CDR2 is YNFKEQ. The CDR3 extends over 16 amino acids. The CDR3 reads CASSQFSGRNQETQYF. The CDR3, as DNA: TGTGCCAGCAGCCAATTTAGCGGGAGGAACCAAGAGACCCAGTACTTC.

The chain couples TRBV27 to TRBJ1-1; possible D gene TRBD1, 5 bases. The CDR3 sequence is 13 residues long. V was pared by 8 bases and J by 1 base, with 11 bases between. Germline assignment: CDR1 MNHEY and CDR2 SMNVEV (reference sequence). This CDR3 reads CASSNGGNTEAFF. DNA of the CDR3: TGTGCCAGCTCCAACGGGGGGAACACTGAAGCTTTCTTT.

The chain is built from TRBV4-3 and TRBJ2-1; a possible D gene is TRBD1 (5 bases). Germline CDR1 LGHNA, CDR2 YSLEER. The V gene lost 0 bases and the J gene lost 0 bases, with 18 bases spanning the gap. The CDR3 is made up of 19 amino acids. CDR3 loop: CASSQDPLRVASSYNEQFF. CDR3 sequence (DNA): TGCGCCAGCAGCCAAGATCCCCTCAGGGTGGCGAGCTCCTACAATGAGCAGTTCTTC.

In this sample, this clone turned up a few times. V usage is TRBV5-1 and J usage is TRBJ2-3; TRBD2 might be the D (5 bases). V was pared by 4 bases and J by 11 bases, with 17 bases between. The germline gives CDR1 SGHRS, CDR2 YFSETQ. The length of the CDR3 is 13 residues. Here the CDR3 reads CASSPTQSEGQYF. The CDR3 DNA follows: TGCGCCAGCAGCCCTACCCAGTCCGAGGGGCAGTATTTT.

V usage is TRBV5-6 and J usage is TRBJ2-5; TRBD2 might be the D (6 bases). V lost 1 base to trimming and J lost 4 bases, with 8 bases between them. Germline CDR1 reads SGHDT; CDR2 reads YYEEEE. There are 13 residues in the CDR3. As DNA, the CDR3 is TGTGCCAGCAGCTTGTGGAGGGGAGAGACCCAGTACTTC. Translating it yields CASSLWRGETQYF.

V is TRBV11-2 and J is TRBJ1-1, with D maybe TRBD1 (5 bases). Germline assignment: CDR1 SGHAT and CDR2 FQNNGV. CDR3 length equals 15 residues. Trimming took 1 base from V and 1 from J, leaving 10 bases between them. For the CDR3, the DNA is TGTGCCAGCAGCTTAGCCTCAGGGCGGAACACTGAAGCTTTCTTT. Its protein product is CASSLASGRNTEAFF.

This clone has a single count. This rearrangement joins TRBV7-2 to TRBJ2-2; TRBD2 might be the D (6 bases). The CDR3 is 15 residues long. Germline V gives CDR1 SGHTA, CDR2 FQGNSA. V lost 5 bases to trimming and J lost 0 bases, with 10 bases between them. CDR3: CASSVLAANTGELFF. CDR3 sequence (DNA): TGTGCCAGCAGCGTATTAGCGGCGAACACCGGGGAGCTGTTTTTT.

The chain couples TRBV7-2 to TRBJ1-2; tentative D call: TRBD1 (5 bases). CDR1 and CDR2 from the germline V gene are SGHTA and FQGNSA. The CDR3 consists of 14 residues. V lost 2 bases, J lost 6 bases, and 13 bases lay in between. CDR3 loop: CASSLLSGKDGYTF. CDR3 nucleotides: TGTGCCAGCAGCTTACTATCAGGGAAGGATGGCTACACCTTC. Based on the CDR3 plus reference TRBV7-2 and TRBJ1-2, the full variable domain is GAGVSQSPSNKVTEKGKDVELRCDPISGHTALYWYRQSLGQGLEFLIYFQGNSAPDKSGLPSDRFSAERTGGSVSTLTIQRTQQEDSAVYLCASSLLSGKDGYTFGSGTRLTVV.

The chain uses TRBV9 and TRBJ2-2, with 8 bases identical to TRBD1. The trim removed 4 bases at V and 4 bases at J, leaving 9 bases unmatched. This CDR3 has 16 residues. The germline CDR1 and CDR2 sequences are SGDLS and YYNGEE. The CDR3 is CASSPRQGSSTGELFF. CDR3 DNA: TGTGCCAGCAGCCCACGACAGGGGTCGTCCACCGGGGAGCTGTTTTTT.

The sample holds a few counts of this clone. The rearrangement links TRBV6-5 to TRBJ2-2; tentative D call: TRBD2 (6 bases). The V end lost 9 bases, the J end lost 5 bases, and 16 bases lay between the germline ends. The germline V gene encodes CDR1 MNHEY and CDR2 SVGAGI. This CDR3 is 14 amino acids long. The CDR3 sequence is CASKVPGGTGELFF. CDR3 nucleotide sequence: TGTGCCAGTAAAGTACCCGGGGGAACCGGGGAGCTGTTTTTT.

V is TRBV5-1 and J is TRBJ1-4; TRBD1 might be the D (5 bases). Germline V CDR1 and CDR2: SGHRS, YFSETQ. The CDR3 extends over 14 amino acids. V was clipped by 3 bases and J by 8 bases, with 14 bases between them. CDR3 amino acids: CASSSDKAGEKLFF. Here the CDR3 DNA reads TGCGCCAGCAGCTCGGACAAGGCCGGCGAAAAACTGTTTTTT.

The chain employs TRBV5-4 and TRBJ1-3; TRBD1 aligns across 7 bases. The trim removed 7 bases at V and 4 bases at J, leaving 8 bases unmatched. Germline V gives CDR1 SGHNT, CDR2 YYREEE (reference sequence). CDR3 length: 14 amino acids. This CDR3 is CASGDRAGGNTIYF. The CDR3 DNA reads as TGTGCCAGCGGAGACAGGGCCGGAGGAAACACCATATATTTT.

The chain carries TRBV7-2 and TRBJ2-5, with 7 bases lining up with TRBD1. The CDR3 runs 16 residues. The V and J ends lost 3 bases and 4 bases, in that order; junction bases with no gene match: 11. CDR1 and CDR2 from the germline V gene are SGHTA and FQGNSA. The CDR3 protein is CASSLFQDNRGETQYF. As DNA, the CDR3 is TGTGCCAGCAGCTTGTTTCAAGATAACAGGGGAGAGACCCAGTACTTC.

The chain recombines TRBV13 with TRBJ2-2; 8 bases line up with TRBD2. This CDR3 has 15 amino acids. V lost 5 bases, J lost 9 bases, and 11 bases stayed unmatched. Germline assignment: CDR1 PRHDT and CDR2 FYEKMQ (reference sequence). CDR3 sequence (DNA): TGTGCCAGCAGCCCCCTGCGGAGCGGGAGTAGGGAGCTGTTTTTT. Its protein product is CASSPLRSGSRELFF.

The CDR3 coding sequence is TGTGCCAGCAGTGAATGGGCAGGGGGGTTTGATCAGCCCCAGCATTTT. This encodes CASSEWAGGFDQPQHF. The rearrangement joins TRBV6-1 to TRBJ1-5, with TRBD1 matching 7 bases. CDR3 length: 16 residues. Germline CDR1 and CDR2: MNHNS and SASEGT. V gave up 2 bases and J gave up 5 bases; unmatched junction bases: 9.

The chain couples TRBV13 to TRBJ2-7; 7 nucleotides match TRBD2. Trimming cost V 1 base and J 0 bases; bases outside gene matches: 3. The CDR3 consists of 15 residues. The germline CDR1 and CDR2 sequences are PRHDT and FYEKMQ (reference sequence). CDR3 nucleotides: TGTGCCAGCAGCTTAGCTAGCGGATACTCCTACGAGCAGTACTTC. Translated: CASSLASGYSYEQYF.

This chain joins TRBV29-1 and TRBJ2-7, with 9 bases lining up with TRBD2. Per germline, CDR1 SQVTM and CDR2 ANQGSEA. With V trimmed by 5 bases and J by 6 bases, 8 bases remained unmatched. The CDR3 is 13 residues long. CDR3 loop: CSVIAGVSSEQYF. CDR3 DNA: TGCAGCGTTATAGCGGGAGTTTCGTCCGAGCAGTACTTC.

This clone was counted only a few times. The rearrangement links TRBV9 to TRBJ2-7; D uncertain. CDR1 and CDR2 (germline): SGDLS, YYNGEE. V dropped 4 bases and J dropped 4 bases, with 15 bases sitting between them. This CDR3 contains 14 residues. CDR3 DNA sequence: TGTGCCAGCAGCATTGGAGACTCGCAGTACGAGCAGTACTTC. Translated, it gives CASSIGDSQYEQYF.

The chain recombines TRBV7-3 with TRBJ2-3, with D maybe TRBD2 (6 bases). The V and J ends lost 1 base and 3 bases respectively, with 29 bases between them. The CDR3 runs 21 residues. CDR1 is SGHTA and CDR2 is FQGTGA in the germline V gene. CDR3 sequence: CASSLMPTWSGRGVRTDTQYF. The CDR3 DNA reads TGTGCCAGCAGCTTAATGCCGACTTGGTCCGGGAGAGGGGTTAGAACAGATACGCAGTATTTT.

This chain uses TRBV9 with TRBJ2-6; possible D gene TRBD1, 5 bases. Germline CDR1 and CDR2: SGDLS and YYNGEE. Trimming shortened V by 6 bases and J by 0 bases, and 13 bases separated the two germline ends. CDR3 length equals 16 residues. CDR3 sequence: CASTKTAGSGANVLTF. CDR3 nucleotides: TGTGCCAGCACCAAGACAGCCGGCTCTGGGGCCAACGTCCTGACTTTC.

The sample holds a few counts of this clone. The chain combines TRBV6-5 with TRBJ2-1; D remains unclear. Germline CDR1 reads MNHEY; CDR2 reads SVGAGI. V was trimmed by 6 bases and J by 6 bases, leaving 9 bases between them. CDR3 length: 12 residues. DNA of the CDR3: TGTGCCAGCAGCCCTTTCGGCAATGAGCAGTTCTTC. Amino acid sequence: CASSPFGNEQFF.

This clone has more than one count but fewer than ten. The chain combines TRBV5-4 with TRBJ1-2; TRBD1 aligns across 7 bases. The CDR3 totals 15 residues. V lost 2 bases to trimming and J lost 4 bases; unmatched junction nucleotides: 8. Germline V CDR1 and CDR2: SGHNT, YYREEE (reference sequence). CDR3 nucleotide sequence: TGTGCCAGCAGCTTCTCACCGGGACAGAGCTATGGCTACACCTTC. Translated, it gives CASSFSPGQSYGYTF. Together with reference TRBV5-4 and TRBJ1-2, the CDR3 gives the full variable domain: ETGVTQSPTHLIKTRGQQVTLRCSSQSGHNTVSWYQQALGQGPQFIFQYYREEENGRGNFPPRFSGLQFPNYSSELNVNALELDDSALYLCASSFSPGQSYGYTFGSGTRLTVV.